The 28 T cell receptor beta chains reported below all come from one sample, sequenced in a study of control samples from healthy donors and cancer patients. TCRdb's copy holds only in-frame clones and misses some; the assay was immunoSEQ multiplex PCR. The sample lists some 130,000 clones, 75% to 95% seen once, with around 2.3% in the top ten. The sample was blood. The receptors here all came from a man aged 40-55 years in good health.

The chain uses TRBV6-4 and TRBJ2-2; D is possibly TRBD2 (6 bases). Per the germline V gene, CDR1 is MRHNA and CDR2 is SNTAGT. CDR3 size: 14 residues. Trimming stripped 8 bases from V and 3 bases from J, with 13 bases between. DNA of the CDR3: TGTGCCAGCTCGGGGGATGTGTACACCGGGGAGCTGTTTTTT. It translates to CASSGDVYTGELFF.

The rearrangement links TRBV5-1 to TRBJ1-4, with TRBD1 as a possible D gene (5 bases). Germline V lookup: CDR1 SGHRS, CDR2 YFSETQ. The CDR3 consists of 14 residues. Between the trimmed V and J ends, which lost 4 bases and 6 bases, there was a span of 13 bases. The CDR3 loop reads CASSLGGVDEKLFF. CDR3 coding DNA: TGCGCCAGCAGCCTCGGGGGGGTCGATGAAAAACTGTTTTTT.

DNA for the CDR3: TGTGCCAGCGAGGGACAGCGGAACACTGAAGCTTTCTTT. Protein sequence: CASEGQRNTEAFF. The rearrangement links TRBV5-6 to TRBJ1-1; TRBD1 matches 7 bases. From germline, CDR1 is SGHDT and CDR2 YYEEEE. Trimming removed 7 bases from V and 1 base from J; junction bases left unmatched: 4. The CDR3 is 13 residues long. The full variable domain, rest sourced from reference TRBV5-6 and TRBJ1-1, is DAGVTQSPTHLIKTRGQQVTLRCSPKSGHDTVSWYQQALGQGPQFIFQYYEEEERQRGNFPDRFSGHQFPNYSSELNVNALLLGDSALYLCASEGQRNTEAFFGQGTRLTVV.

J is TRBJ1-1 and V is TRBV9, with a weak D call TRBD1 (6 bases). This CDR3 contains 15 residues. Germline V gene sequence: CDR1 SGDLS, CDR2 YYNGEE. The V end lost 4 bases, the J end lost 5 bases, and 18 bases lay between the germline ends. The CDR3 DNA is TGTGCCAGCAGCATTGGGGGCACCGGGAGTACTGAAGCTTTCTTT. It encodes CASSIGGTGSTEAFF.

This sequence joins TRBV6-5 and TRBJ1-1; 8 bases fit TRBD1. Trimming removed 2 bases from V and 1 base from J; junction bases left unmatched: 0. CDR1 and CDR2 from the germline V gene are MNHEY and SVGAGI. This CDR3 comprises 14 residues. The CDR3, as DNA: TGTGCCAGCAGTTACGGGACAGGGAACACTGAAGCTTTCTTT. Its protein product is CASSYGTGNTEAFF.

The genes are TRBV29-1 and TRBJ2-3, with TRBD2 as a possible D gene (5 bases). CDR3 length: 15 amino acids. Germline CDR1 SQVTM, CDR2 ANQGSEA. Trimming cost V 5 bases and J 2 bases, with 17 bases left between them. CDR3 coding DNA: TGCAGCGTTTCCGACGGAGGCACCTACACAGATACGCAGTATTTT. Translating it yields CSVSDGGTYTDTQYF.

This chain uses TRBV11-1 with TRBJ1-6; 8 positions match TRBD1. Trimming took 5 bases from V and 7 from J; bases not matched to a gene: 10. Germline-derived CDR1 and CDR2 are SGHAT and FQDESV (reference sequence). The CDR3 sequence is 16 residues long. The CDR3 is CASSQSRTGKNSPLHF. CDR3 bases: TGTGCCAGCAGCCAAAGCCGGACAGGGAAGAATTCACCCCTCCACTTT.

This chain's CDR3 is CASSLYRGTDTQYF. The CDR3 DNA reads TGTGCCAGCAGCTTATATAGGGGCACAGATACGCAGTATTTT. The chain links TRBV7-2 to TRBJ2-3, with D unresolved. This CDR3 is built from 14 residues. Deletions cut 2 bases from V and 1 base from J, with 7 bases between. Germline CDR1 is SGHTA and CDR2 is FQGNSA. The variable domain in full, with the rest retrieved from reference TRBV7-2 and TRBJ2-3, is GAGVSQSPSNKVTEKGKDVELRCDPISGHTALYWYRQSLGQGLEFLIYFQGNSAPDKSGLPSDRFSAERTGGSVSTLTIQRTQQEDSAVYLCASSLYRGTDTQYFGPGTRLTVL.

This clone was seen once. The rearrangement links TRBV3-1 (or the pseudogene TRBV3-2) to TRBJ1-6; D is undetermined. The V gene's germline CDR1 is LGHDT and CDR2 YNNKEL (reference sequence). This CDR3 comprises 13 residues. V lost 5 bases and J lost 10, with 12 bases in between. The CDR3, as DNA: TGTGCCAGCAGCTCGGGGTTACGGTCACCCCTCCACTTT. Translating it yields CASSSGLRSPLHF.

The chain carries TRBV18 and TRBJ2-5, with 7 bases matching TRBD2. V was pared by 3 bases and J by 5 bases, with 3 bases of the junction left unmatched. This CDR3 spans 13 amino acids. In germline, CDR1 is KGHSH, CDR2 LQKENI. The CDR3 reads CASSPGGVETQYF. In DNA, the CDR3 is TGTGCCAGCTCACCGGGAGGGGTTGAGACCCAGTACTTC.

The CDR3 sequence: CASRSPGTSYEQYF. The DNA for the CDR3 is TGTGCCAGCAGATCCCCCGGGACCTCCTACGAGCAGTACTTC. The J gene is TRBJ2-7, the V gene TRBV28, with D perhaps given as TRBD1 or TRBD2 (5 bases each). V was trimmed by 6 bases and J by 0 bases, leaving 12 bases between them. The germline gives CDR1 MDHEN, CDR2 SYDVKM. The CDR3 sequence is 14 residues long.

The J gene is TRBJ1-6, the V gene TRBV6-6; no firm D call. Germline V gene lookup returns CDR1 MNHNY and CDR2 SVGAGI (reference sequence). This CDR3 has 15 amino acids. V shed 0 bases and J shed 0 bases, with 3 bases lying between them. The CDR3 sequence: CASSYSRSYNSPLHF. In DNA form, the CDR3 reads TGTGCCAGCAGTTACTCCCGCTCCTATAATTCACCCCTCCACTTT.

The chain couples TRBV24-1 to TRBJ2-7; D not resolved. Germline V gene data show CDR1 as KGHDR and CDR2 as SFDVKD. There are 11 residues in the CDR3. Between the trimmed V and J ends, which lost 3 bases and 2 bases, there was a span of 1 base. CDR3 amino acids: CATSDPYEQYF. The CDR3 DNA is TGTGCCACCAGTGATCCCTACGAGCAGTACTTC.

This sequence joins TRBV24-1 and TRBJ2-2; D may correspond to TRBD1 or TRBD2 (5 bases each). CDR1 KGHDR and CDR2 SFDVKD come from the germline V gene. CDR3 length: 12 amino acids. Trimming shortened V by 5 bases and J by 6 bases, and 6 bases separated the two germline ends. The CDR3 bases are TGTGCCACCAGTGTGGGGGCCGGGGAGCTGTTTTTT. It codes for CATSVGAGELFF.

The chain is built from TRBV5-1 and TRBJ2-7, with no clear D. The CDR3 runs 15 residues. The V end was cut by 0 bases, the J end by 1 base, with 11 bases between. CDR1 and CDR2 from the germline V gene are SGHRS and YFSETQ. As DNA, the CDR3 is TGCGCCAGCAGCTTGGTACCAGGTGGGTCCTACGAGCAGTACTTC. Its protein is CASSLVPGGSYEQYF.

The sample holds one count of this clone. J is TRBJ2-2 and V is TRBV4-2; D possibly matches TRBD1 or TRBD2 (5 bases each). In germline, CDR1 is LGHNA, CDR2 YNFKEQ. The CDR3 covers 17 residues. With 5 bases removed from V and 4 bases from J, the gap between germline ends came to 20 bases. CDR3 protein: CASSSRGRDGSTGELFF. The CDR3 DNA reads as TGTGCCAGCAGCAGCCGTGGCAGGGACGGATCCACCGGGGAGCTGTTTTTT.

V and J are TRBV19 and TRBJ1-1; D is ambiguous. The germline V gene has CDR1 LNHDA and CDR2 SQIVND (reference sequence). V lost 0 bases to trimming and J lost 11 bases, with 13 bases between them. This CDR3 has 13 residues. CDR3 region: CASSIDRRFDAFF. CDR3 coding DNA: TGTGCCAGTAGTATAGACCGCCGATTTGATGCTTTCTTT.

V is TRBV30 and J is TRBJ2-2; D gene uncertain. Trimming left V 4 bases short and J 4 bases short, with 22 bases between. Germline V lookup: CDR1 GTSNPN, CDR2 SVGIG (reference sequence). The CDR3 length is 17 residues. Written as DNA, the CDR3 is TGTGCCTGGATTCAACCGTTCGGCCCTCAGTCCACCGGGGAGCTGTTTTTT. Protein: CAWIQPFGPQSTGELFF.

In this sample, this clone turned up once. V and J are TRBV4-1 and TRBJ2-3; D ambiguous. CDR3 size: 13 residues. Trimming pared 0 bases from V and 5 bases from J, leaving 6 bases between. The germline CDR1 and CDR2 sequences are MGHRA and YSYEKL. The CDR3 protein is CASSQEREDTQYF. The CDR3 nucleotides read TGCGCCAGCAGCCAAGAAAGGGAAGATACGCAGTATTTT.

This clone was seen only a few times. V is TRBV3-1 (or the pseudogene TRBV3-2) and J is TRBJ1-1; 7 bases map to TRBD1. J lost 8 bases, V lost 3 bases, and 9 bases had no gene match. CDR1 is LGHDT, CDR2 YNNKEL, per germline (reference sequence). This CDR3 is 14 amino acids long. CDR3 in DNA: TGTGCCAGCAGCCAGAGGGACAGATATTCGGAAGCTTTCTTT. Protein: CASSQRDRYSEAFF.

The rearrangement joins TRBV5-1 to TRBJ2-5, with 7 bases aligning to TRBD1. The V segment lost 4 bases and the J segment 4 bases; nucleotides outside the gene matches: 4. This CDR3 is built from 13 residues. The germline V gene has CDR1 SGHRS and CDR2 YFSETQ. CDR3 in DNA: TGCGCCAGCAGCACCTACAGGGGAGAGACCCAGTACTTC. Protein sequence: CASSTYRGETQYF.

The chain joins TRBV7-9 to TRBJ1-3; D gene ambiguous. Trimming left V 6 bases short and J 4 bases short, with 13 bases between. The CDR3 has 14 residues. The germline V gene has CDR1 SEHNR and CDR2 FQNEAQ (reference sequence). The CDR3 nucleotides are TGTGCCAGCAGTCCAGCGGCGATAGGAAACACCATATATTTT. As protein: CASSPAAIGNTIYF.

V and J are TRBV30 and TRBJ2-7; tentatively, D is TRBD1 or TRBD2 (5 bases each). V lost 5 bases, J lost 7 bases, and 21 bases lay in between. The CDR3 spans 14 residues. CDR1 GTSNPN and CDR2 SVGIG come from the germline V gene (reference sequence). As DNA, the CDR3 is TGTGCCTGGGTTCCGGGACCAACAAGTCGGGAGCAGTACTTC. Its protein is CAWVPGPTSREQYF.

The genes are TRBV7-9 and TRBJ1-2; the D is unclear. The V end lost 5 bases, the J end lost 9 bases, and 22 bases lay between the germline ends. CDR1 SEHNR and CDR2 FQNEAQ come from the germline V gene (reference sequence). This CDR3 spans 15 amino acids. The CDR3: CASSIDQRDSGSYTF. The CDR3 DNA is TGTGCCAGCAGCATCGACCAGCGGGATAGCGGGAGCTACACCTTC.

J is TRBJ1-6 and V is TRBV19; D perhaps matches TRBD1 (6 bases). Germline V gene data show CDR1 as LNHDA and CDR2 as SQIVND (reference sequence). The germline V and J ends were trimmed by 9 bases and 10 bases, with 16 bases remaining between them. This CDR3 contains 13 residues. CDR3 amino acids: CARGGPAASPLHF. DNA for the CDR3: TGTGCCAGGGGGGGCCCCGCGGCGTCACCCCTCCACTTT.

J is TRBJ2-2 and V is TRBV10-3; TRBD1 matches 7 bases. CDR3 size: 13 residues. J gave up 6 bases and V 2 bases, and 0 bases lay outside the gene matches. Germline V lookup: CDR1 ENHRY, CDR2 SYGVKD. The CDR3 DNA reads as TGTGCCATCAGTGAGCAGGGGGCCGGGGAGCTGTTTTTT. Its translation: CAISEQGAGELFF.

The chain employs TRBV10-3 and TRBJ2-7; a weak D match, TRBD1 (6 bases). Germline assignment: CDR1 ENHRY and CDR2 SYGVKD. V lost 10 bases, J lost 6 bases, and 19 bases lay in between. The CDR3 runs to 13 residues. The CDR3 reads CATFGQGYGEQYF. The CDR3 DNA follows: TGTGCCACCTTCGGCCAGGGGTACGGCGAGCAGTACTTC.

The rearrangement joins TRBV2 to TRBJ2-5; perhaps TRBD1 as D (6 bases). The CDR3 length is 14 residues. Per germline, CDR1 SNHLY and CDR2 FYNNEI. V lost 2 bases and J 5 bases, leaving 12 bases between the germline ends. The CDR3 DNA follows: TGTGCCAGCAGTGAACAAACAGGGTGGGAGACCCAGTACTTC. It is translated as CASSEQTGWETQYF. The full variable domain, with the rest looked up from reference TRBV2 and TRBJ2-5, is EPEVTQTPSHQVTQMGQEVILRCVPISNHLYFYWYRQILGQKVEFLVSFYNNEISEKSEIFDDQFSVERPDGSNFTLKIRSTKLEDSAMYFCASSEQTGWETQYFGPGTRLLVL.